These 24 T cell receptor beta chains were all obtained from the same sample, sequenced in a study of T-cell reconstitution after alpha-beta-depleted transplantation in children. Unique molecular identifiers were incorporated when the TCRbeta library was constructed. Using its own MiXCR run on the PCR reads, TCRdb lists one record per CDR3 protein. The data show roughly 500,000 distinct CDR3 sequences, about an eighth seen once. The sample was PBMCs from the stem cell graft donor, taken from the stem cell graft. Receptors originate from a human donor who donated a stem cell graft to a child with combined immunodeficiency.

A note on this clonotype: The germline gene is not matched at one end of the junction; a read error may be the cause. The chain joins TRBV7-2 to TRBJ2-1, with 7 positions matching TRBD2. The CDR3 extends over 12 amino acids. From germline, CDR1 is SGHTA and CDR2 FQGNSA. CDR3 in amino acids: CASSTTPGTMIF. In DNA form, the CDR3 reads TGTGCCAGCAGCACTACCCCTGGGACTATGATCTTC.

The chain combines TRBV30 with TRBJ2-7, with D perhaps TRBD2 (5 bases). The CDR3 extends over 12 amino acids. The germline V and J ends were trimmed by 3 bases and 7 bases, with 13 bases remaining between them. The germline V gene has CDR1 GTSNPN and CDR2 SVGIG (reference sequence). Here the CDR3 DNA reads TGTGCCTGGAGCATTACGAGGAGGGAGCAGTACTTC. Protein sequence: CAWSITRREQYF.

This clonotype was detected a few times. The V call is TRBV10-3, the J call TRBJ2-3; 8 bases align to TRBD2. This CDR3 spans 15 amino acids. Germline-derived CDR1 and CDR2 are ENHRY and SYGVKD. The V segment lost 4 bases and the J segment 2 bases; nucleotides outside the gene matches: 5. CDR3 residues: CAISARSGDTDTQYF. The CDR3 DNA follows: TGTGCCATCAGTGCACGTAGCGGGGACACAGATACGCAGTATTTT.

The genes are TRBV20-1 and TRBJ1-5, with D hard to call. The V gene's germline CDR1 is DFQATT and CDR2 SNEGSKA (reference sequence). V was trimmed by 3 bases and J by 0 bases, leaving 6 bases between them. The CDR3 loop spans 13 amino acids. The CDR3 DNA is TGCAGTGCTAGTTACGATAGCAATCAGCCCCAGCATTTT. Its protein product is CSASYDSNQPQHF.

Many counts were recorded for this clonotype. The chain combines TRBV7-9 with TRBJ2-3, with TRBD1 identical over 7 bases. Trimming at V came to 4 bases and at J to 1 base, leaving 2 bases not matched to a gene. Germline-derived CDR1 and CDR2 are SEHNR and FQNEAQ (reference sequence). There are 14 residues in the CDR3. The CDR3 spells CASSSRGRTDTQYF. For the CDR3, the DNA is TGTGCCAGCAGCTCGAGGGGGCGCACAGATACGCAGTATTTT.

This clonotype was observed at least ten times. The J gene is TRBJ2-7, the V gene TRBV2; a possible D gene is TRBD1 (6 bases). The CDR3 loop spans 13 amino acids. In germline, CDR1 is SNHLY, CDR2 FYNNEI. Trimming left V 5 bases short and J 3 bases short, with 11 bases between. The CDR3 protein is CASSTGILYEQYF. The CDR3 DNA is TGTGCCAGCAGTACAGGGATCCTCTACGAGCAGTACTTC.

This clonotype was seen repeatedly, ten times or more. The genes are TRBV7-2 and TRBJ2-3, with D unresolved. The CDR3 is 13 amino acids. Trimming removed 3 bases at V and 5 bases at J, with 9 bases between. Germline CDR1 reads SGHTA; CDR2 reads FQGNSA. The CDR3 nucleotides are TGTGCCAGCAGCTTTGACTGGGAAGATACGCAGTATTTT. This encodes CASSFDWEDTQYF.

V usage is TRBV5-6 and J usage is TRBJ2-1, with TRBD2 identical over 10 bases. The CDR3 spans 16 residues. Trimming took 3 bases from V and 5 from J; bases not matched to a gene: 8. The germline gives CDR1 SGHDT, CDR2 YYEEEE. This CDR3 reads CASSWPGTSEHNEQFF. DNA of the CDR3: TGTGCCAGCAGCTGGCCGGGGACTAGCGAGCACAATGAGCAGTTCTTC.

This clonotype was counted ten times or more. V is TRBV20-1 and J is TRBJ2-7; either TRBD1 or TRBD2 may fit D (5 bases each). The CDR3 covers 15 residues. With 6 bases removed from V and 0 bases from J, the gap between germline ends came to 18 bases. Germline CDR1 is DFQATT and CDR2 is SNEGSKA (reference sequence). CDR3 loop: CSALKSGPYSYEQYF. In nucleotides, the CDR3 is TGCAGTGCCCTTAAATCGGGGCCGTACTCCTACGAGCAGTACTTC.

The chain joins TRBV11-1 to TRBJ2-1, with D hard to call. CDR1 is SGHAT, CDR2 FQDESV, per germline (reference sequence). The CDR3 has 13 amino acids. V lost 3 bases and J 6 bases, leaving 9 bases between the germline ends. The CDR3 protein is CASSLHSGNEQFF. The DNA of the CDR3 is TGTGCCAGCAGCTTGCACAGTGGCAATGAGCAGTTCTTC.

This clonotype was observed a few times. The chain has TRBV7-2 and TRBJ1-5; no clear D. Trimming removed 1 base at V and 4 bases at J, with 8 bases between. Germline loops: CDR1 SGHTA, CDR2 FQGNSA. The length of the CDR3 is 14 residues. The CDR3 spells CASSLGGWNQPQHF. In nucleotides, the CDR3 is TGTGCCAGCAGCTTAGGTGGGTGGAATCAGCCCCAGCATTTT.

This clonotype was observed a handful of times. The chain joins TRBV20-1 to TRBJ2-3, with D possibly matching TRBD1 (6 bases). V was pared by 6 bases and J by 0 bases, with 16 bases between. The V gene's germline CDR1 is DFQATT and CDR2 SNEGSKA (reference sequence). CDR3 size: 15 residues. As DNA, the CDR3 is TGCAGTGCCACCAACAGGGCCCTTAGCACAGATACGCAGTATTTT. It specifies CSATNRALSTDTQYF.

This rearrangement joins TRBV25-1 to TRBJ2-7; 10 positions agree with TRBD1. Germline CDR1 MGHDK, CDR2 SYGVNS. Trimming removed 8 bases from V and 3 bases from J; junction bases left unmatched: 10. This CDR3 spans 15 amino acids. The CDR3 region is CASRLGQGTNYEQYF. The CDR3 coding sequence is TGTGCCAGCCGCCTGGGACAGGGGACGAACTACGAGCAGTACTTC.

The V call is TRBV18, the J call TRBJ2-1; 7 bases map to TRBD1. Germline assignment: CDR1 KGHSH and CDR2 LQKENI. CDR3 length: 17 residues. The J segment lost 5 bases and the V segment lost 7 bases, leaving 17 bases of the junction unmatched. The CDR3 DNA follows: TGTGCCAGCTTACCGAAAGGGGGCCGCGCCGTTAACAATGAGCAGTTCTTC. It translates to CASLPKGGRAVNNEQFF.

This clonotype was recorded at least ten times. The V and J genes are TRBV7-2 and TRBJ2-1; 7 nucleotides match TRBD2. V lost 3 bases to trimming and J lost 5 bases; unmatched junction nucleotides: 10. From germline, CDR1 is SGHTA and CDR2 FQGNSA. CDR3 length equals 16 residues. The CDR3 loop reads CASSFPASGTNNEQFF. The CDR3 DNA reads TGTGCCAGCAGCTTCCCAGCGAGCGGGACTAACAATGAGCAGTTCTTC.

J is TRBJ1-6 and V is TRBV14; possibly TRBD1 for D (6 bases). Looked up from germline, CDR1 is SGHDN and CDR2 is FVKESK. The germline V and J ends were trimmed by 1 base and 7 bases, with 11 bases remaining between them. The CDR3 sequence is 15 residues long. CDR3 sequence: CASSQGVQGNSPLHF. The CDR3 DNA sequence: TGTGCCAGCAGCCAAGGAGTACAGGGAAATTCACCCCTCCACTTT.

This clonotype was seen a few times. The rearrangement uses TRBV20-1 and TRBJ2-3; TRBD2 matches at 8 bases. Germline CDR1 DFQATT, CDR2 SNEGSKA (reference sequence). The ends lost 6 bases at V and 1 base at J; junction bases unmatched: 6. This CDR3 has 14 amino acids. CDR3 sequence (DNA): TGCAGTGCCGCAACTAGCGGTCGCACAGATACGCAGTATTTT. Protein sequence: CSAATSGRTDTQYF.

This clonotype was picked up many times. V usage is TRBV27 and J usage is TRBJ1-2; a weak D match, TRBD1 (5 bases). V gave up 2 bases and J gave up 4 bases, with 11 bases separating them. The CDR3 runs 14 residues. Per germline, CDR1 MNHEY and CDR2 SMNVEV (reference sequence). The CDR3 bases are TGTGCCAGCAGTTTAAAGGGGTCGGGCTATGGCTACACCTTC. This encodes CASSLKGSGYGYTF.

This clonotype was counted between two and nine times. The chain recombines TRBV9 with TRBJ2-3; 7 bases line up with TRBD2. This CDR3 has 15 residues. Looked up from germline, CDR1 is SGDLS and CDR2 is YYNGEE. The trim removed 0 bases at V and 4 bases at J, leaving 5 bases unmatched. In DNA, the CDR3 is TGTGCCAGCAGCGTAGAGATAGCGGGTCCAGATACGCAGTATTTT. Amino acids: CASSVEIAGPDTQYF.

The chain couples TRBV5-1 to TRBJ2-1; the match to TRBD2 covers 8 bases. This CDR3 contains 15 residues. V dropped 4 bases and J dropped 4; count of bases not matched to a gene: 7. Germline V gives CDR1 SGHRS, CDR2 YFSETQ. This CDR3 reads CASSRGLDLYNEQFF. The CDR3 DNA reads as TGCGCCAGCAGCAGGGGACTAGACCTATACAATGAGCAGTTCTTC.

This sequence joins TRBV19 and TRBJ2-2; 9 bases fit TRBD1. The CDR3 consists of 16 residues. Germline-derived CDR1 and CDR2 are LNHDA and SQIVND (reference sequence). J was trimmed by 5 bases and V by 7 bases; bases with no gene match: 11. The chain's CDR3 is CASTIRDRGWTGELFF. Here the CDR3 DNA reads TGTGCCAGTACCATCCGCGACAGGGGGTGGACCGGGGAGCTGTTTTTT.

This chain connects TRBV12-3 or TRBV12-4 to TRBJ2-3, with 10 bases identical to TRBD2. J gave up 5 bases and V 4 bases, and 6 bases lay outside the gene matches. This CDR3 is 15 amino acids long. CDR3 residues: CASSSPSGSGDTQYF. In DNA, the CDR3 is TGTGCCAGCAGTTCACCTAGCGGGAGTGGAGATACGCAGTATTTT.

There are a few counts of this clonotype. The CDR3 DNA sequence: TGTGCCAGCAGCTTAGTAGCGGGAGTGCGTAATGAGCAGTTCTTC. It is translated as CASSLVAGVRNEQFF. The gene calls are TRBV7-2 and TRBJ2-1, with 9 bases that match TRBD2. The CDR3 is 15 amino acids. Trimming at V came to 1 base and at J to 7 bases, leaving 5 bases not matched to a gene. Germline V gene sequence: CDR1 SGHTA, CDR2 FQGNSA.

The rearrangement uses TRBV11-3 and TRBJ2-1, with D perhaps given as TRBD1 or TRBD2 (6 bases each). The CDR3 sequence is 14 residues long. V lost 5 bases and J lost 7, with 15 bases in between. CDR1 and CDR2 from the germline V gene are SGHNT and YENEEA. The CDR3 protein is CASSRWGARNEQFF. The DNA of the CDR3 is TGTGCCAGCAGCCGGTGGGGGGCGCGAAATGAGCAGTTCTTC.